The T cell receptor beta chain described here comes from a study of CD8 T cells in ankylosing spondylitis (dated by TCRdb to about 2017). Study-wide context: The study set out to find disease-linked TCR variants by profiling T cell receptor beta repertoires in ankylosing spondylitis patients and healthy donors. Peripheral blood was sampled, and synovial fluid was additionally collected from ankylosing spondylitis patients. In total, the full study cohort was made up of roughly 100 healthy donors and approximately 27 ankylosing spondylitis patients.

For sequencing, an Illumina HiSeq 2500 was employed. Quantitative 5'-RACE with molecular barcodes was the method used to prepare the TCR beta libraries. The authors processed their data as follows. A new computational method, built on a probabilistic model of VDJ rearrangement, was used to identify disease-linked TCR variants. TCRdb's own reprocessing of the public reads used fastp at Q25 and MiXCR and kept productive beta chains. Identical CDR3 protein sequences are pooled into one entry, listed with their most common genes and DNA. The V and J calls follow TCRdb's processing rather than the paper's. The sample table holds about 300,000 distinct CDR3 sequences, of which 11% were seen once. In total, the top ten clones hold roughly 9.5% of the sample. The paper's findings and limits, for the study overall: The disease-linked clones were reported to be significantly enriched in matched synovial fluid samples from ankylosing spondylitis patients. A TCR beta motif of several highly homologous amino acid variants appeared characteristic of blood from ankylosing spondylitis patients. The disease-linked clones had a CD8+ phenotype and were found at relatively low frequencies in peripheral blood. Some of the motif variants had been reported before in the synovial fluid and blood of reactive arthritis patients, a finding that suggests common disease-initiation mechanisms.

CDR1 and CDR2, looked up from the germline V gene (reference sequence), are GTSNPN and SVGIG. V and J are truncated by 0 bases and 4 bases respectively, leaving an intervening sequence of 9 bases. The cysteine opens and the phenylalanine closes a CDR3 of 13 amino acids. Only CDR3 DNA is held: 39 bases, read in frame from base 1. In its sample, this clonotype was seen a few times. The clone's antigen remains unknown. One base away there is no much larger clone; base qualities are not given. The sequencing sample was made of blood, either unsorted or a sorted T cell fraction (not recorded which). This TCR derives from a female donor with ankylosing spondylitis or in good health (not recorded which). The chain links TRBV30 with TRBJ1-2, with no D gene named confidently. Read as DNA, the sequence is TGTGCCTGGAGTGTAGGTAGCGGCTATGGCTACACCTTC. Its coded protein is CAWSVGSGYGYTF. Reference TRBV30 and TRBJ1-2 genes cover what lies past the CDR3, so the full variable domain is SQTIHQWPATLVQPVGSPLSLECTVEGTSNPNLYWYRQAAGRGLQLLFYSVGIGQISSEVPQNLSASRPQDRQFILSSKKLLLSDSGFYLCAWSVGSGYGYTFGSGTRLTVV.